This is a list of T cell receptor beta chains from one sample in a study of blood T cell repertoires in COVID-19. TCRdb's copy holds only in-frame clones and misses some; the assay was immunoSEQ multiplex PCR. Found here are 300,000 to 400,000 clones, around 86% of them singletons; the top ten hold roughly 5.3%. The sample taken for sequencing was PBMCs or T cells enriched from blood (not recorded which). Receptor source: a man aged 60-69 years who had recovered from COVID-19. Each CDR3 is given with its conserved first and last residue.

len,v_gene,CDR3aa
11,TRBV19,CAINDRSGYTF
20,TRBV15,CATRKNGRDQTSPSSYEQYF
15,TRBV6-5,CASRMTSGSTDTQYF
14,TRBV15,CATSQDSRSEKLFF
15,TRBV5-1,CASSQQSSGANVLTF
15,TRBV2,CASSERQGAYNEQFF
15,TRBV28,CASSLMAGIADTQYF
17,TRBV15,CATSRVASLAGTDTQYF
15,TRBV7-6,CASSSPSGAKNIQYF
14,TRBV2,CASSAGGEAEKLFF
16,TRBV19,CASSIDTTGTNTEAFF
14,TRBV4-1,CASSQDPSSYEQYF
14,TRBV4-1,CASSYGTGGDGYTF
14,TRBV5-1,CASSFRGENEKLFF
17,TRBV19,CASSLSAPSSYNSPLHF
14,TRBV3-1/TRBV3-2,CASSQPGGRNTIYF
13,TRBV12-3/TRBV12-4,CASSDGGTQPQHF
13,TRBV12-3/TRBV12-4,CASSTPPIYEQYF
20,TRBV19,CASNRQGVTSGRNPYNEQFF
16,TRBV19,CASTSRGERGANVLTF
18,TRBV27,CASSRRVPGTSGANVLTF
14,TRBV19,CASTPPRGYNEQFF
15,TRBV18,CASSATGTGDQPQHF
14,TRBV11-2,CASSFGGSTDTQYF
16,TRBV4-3,CASSQNYDRTGNTIYF
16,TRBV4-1,CASSQDPRVSRWEQYF
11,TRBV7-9,CASSVTAEAFF
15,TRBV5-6,CASSLEILSSYEQYF
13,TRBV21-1,CASSQLFNQPQHF
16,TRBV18,CASSPPTSQPYNEQFF
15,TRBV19,CASIAPGGPFAEAFF
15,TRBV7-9,CASSSGTGMWYEQFF
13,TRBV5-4,CASSVDSLNTIYF
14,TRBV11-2,CASSFGQGHYEQYF
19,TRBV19,CASTPRGTSGRGSYNEQFF
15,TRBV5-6,CASSFSGSALETQYF
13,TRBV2,CASSGTSGSTQYF
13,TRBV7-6,CASRKTGGHSPFF
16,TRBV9,CASSPQGGSFLETQYF
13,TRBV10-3,CAIGTVTKNIQYF
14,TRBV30,CAWSVSRVGTEAFF
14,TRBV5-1,CASSLGPVTDTQYF
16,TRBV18,CASSPLTLAGANEQFF
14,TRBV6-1,CASSEFLQGNGYTF
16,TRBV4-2,CASSQDGEGSGNTIYF
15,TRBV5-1,CASSRGNGGNQPQHF
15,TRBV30,CACHRTAFRGYEQYF
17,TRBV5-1,CASSSRLAGGPWYEQYF
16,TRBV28,CASSAGDNLLGSPLHF
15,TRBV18,CASSPIGQGDSPLHF
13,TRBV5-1,CASSLGTNYEQYF
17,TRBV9,CASSVVGSGGSTDTQYF
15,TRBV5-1,CASSFGLRRTDTQYF
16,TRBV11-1,CASSLSRASNNYEQYF
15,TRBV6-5,CASSYSRVGNQPQHF
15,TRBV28,CASSHSGTSGNKQYF
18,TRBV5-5,CASSRDSLGRGVVEKLFF
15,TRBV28,CASSFSLGGRTEAFF
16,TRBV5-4,CASSTKSGTGRDEQFF
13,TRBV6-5,CASSYPGTDTQYF